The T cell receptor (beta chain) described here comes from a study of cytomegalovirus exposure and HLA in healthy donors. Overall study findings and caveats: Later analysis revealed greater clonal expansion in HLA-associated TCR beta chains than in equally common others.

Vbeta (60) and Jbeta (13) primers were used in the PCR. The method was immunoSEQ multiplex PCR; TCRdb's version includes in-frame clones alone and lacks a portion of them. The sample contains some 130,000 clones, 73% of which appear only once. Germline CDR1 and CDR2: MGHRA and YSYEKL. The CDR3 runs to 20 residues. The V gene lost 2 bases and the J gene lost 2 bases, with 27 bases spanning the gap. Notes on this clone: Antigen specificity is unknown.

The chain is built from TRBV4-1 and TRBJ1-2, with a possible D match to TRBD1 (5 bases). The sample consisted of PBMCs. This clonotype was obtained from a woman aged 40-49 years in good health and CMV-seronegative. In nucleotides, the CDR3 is TGCGCCAGCAGCCAACTCACGACCCAAGTAGGCAGGGTCGGAAACTATGGCTACACCTTC. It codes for CASSQLTTQVGRVGNYGYTF.